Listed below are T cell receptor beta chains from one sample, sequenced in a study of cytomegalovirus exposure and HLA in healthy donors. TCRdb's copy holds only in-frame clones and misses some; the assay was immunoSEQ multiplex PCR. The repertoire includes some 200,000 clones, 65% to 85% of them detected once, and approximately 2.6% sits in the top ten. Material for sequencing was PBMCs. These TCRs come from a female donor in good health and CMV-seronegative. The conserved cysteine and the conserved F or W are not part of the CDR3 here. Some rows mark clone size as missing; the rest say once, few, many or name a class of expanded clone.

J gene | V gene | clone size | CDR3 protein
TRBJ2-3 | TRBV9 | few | ASSPREGATDTQY
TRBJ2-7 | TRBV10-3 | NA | AISESIGGWGTYEQY
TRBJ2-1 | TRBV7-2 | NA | ASSLQGAPNNEQF
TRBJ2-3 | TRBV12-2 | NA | ASRLPWGLAGVGDTQY
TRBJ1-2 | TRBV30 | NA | AWSNPDRGGFYGYT
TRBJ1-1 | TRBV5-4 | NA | ASSLGAGWGLKGTEAF
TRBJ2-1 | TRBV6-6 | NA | ASSLLTSGSTNEQF
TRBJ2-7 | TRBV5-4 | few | ASSSSGGGEQY
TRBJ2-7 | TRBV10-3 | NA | AISADPQALSYEQY
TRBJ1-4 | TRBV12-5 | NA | ASGLVEGKTNEKLF
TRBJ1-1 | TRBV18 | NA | ASSPYRGGYTEAF
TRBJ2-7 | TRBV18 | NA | ASSPFSGDLDEQY
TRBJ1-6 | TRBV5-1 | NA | ASSLEGLGVSPLH
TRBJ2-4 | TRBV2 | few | ASSGGAGAKNIQY
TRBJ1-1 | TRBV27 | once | ASRLTGTGEEAF
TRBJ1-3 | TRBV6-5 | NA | ASSYSRGGAGNTIY
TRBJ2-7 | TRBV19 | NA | ASSRRTSGEQY
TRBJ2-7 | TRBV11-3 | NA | ASSWDTYEQY
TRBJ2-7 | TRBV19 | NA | ASSIEGTSYEQY
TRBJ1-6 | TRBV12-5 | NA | ASGSGNLYSPLH
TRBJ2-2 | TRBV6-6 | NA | ASSYARTGELF
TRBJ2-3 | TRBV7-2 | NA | ASSLVSTGKITDTQY
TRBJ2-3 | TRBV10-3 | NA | AISRQGYSDTQY
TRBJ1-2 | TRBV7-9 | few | ASSLLADYGYT
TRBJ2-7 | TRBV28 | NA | ASRPGQTYEQY
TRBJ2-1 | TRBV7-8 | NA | ASSGTSGSSYNEQF
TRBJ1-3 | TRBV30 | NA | AWSRSSGNTIY
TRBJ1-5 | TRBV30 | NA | AWRATGNNQPQH
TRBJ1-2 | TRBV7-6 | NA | ASSSRQGANYGYT